Following are 27 T cell receptor beta chains from one sample sequenced in a study of cytomegalovirus exposure and HLA in healthy donors. The primer mix had 60 Vbeta and 13 Jbeta primers. Data came from immunoSEQ multiplex PCR; TCRdb stores just in-frame clones and leaves some out. The sample has tens of thousands of clones, over 65% seen once. Source material: PBMCs. The source of these receptors is a man aged 50-60 years in good health and CMV-seronegative.

The V gene is TRBV5-4, the J gene TRBJ1-5, with D unresolved. Germline loops: CDR1 SGHNT, CDR2 YYREEE (reference sequence). This CDR3 is 17 amino acids long. Trimming cost V 3 bases and J 0 bases, with 16 bases left between them. CDR3 nucleotides: TGTGCCAGCAGCTCCGAAATCGTTAGTTCTAGCAATCAGCCCCAGCATTTT. Translating gives CASSSEIVSSSNQPQHF.

This clone has a handful of counts. The rearrangement uses TRBV28 and TRBJ1-5, with D perhaps TRBD1 (6 bases). The CDR3 contains 16 residues. V was pared by 4 bases and J by 0 bases, with 13 bases between. The germline V gene has CDR1 MDHEN and CDR2 SYDVKM. As DNA, the CDR3 is TGTGCCAGCAGTTCCGGGACATTCTATAGCAATCAGCCCCAGCATTTT. Amino acid sequence: CASSSGTFYSNQPQHF.

V is TRBV10-1 and J is TRBJ2-7; no clear D. This CDR3 spans 14 amino acids. The V gene lost 3 bases and the J gene lost 2 bases, with 11 bases spanning the gap. Germline CDR1 and CDR2: WNHNN and SYGVQD (reference sequence). The CDR3 bases are TGCGCCAGCAGTGACTTAGGCGGAACCTACGAGCAGTACTTC. Translation: CASSDLGGTYEQYF.

This chain joins TRBV28 and TRBJ1-2; D uncertain. Germline values: CDR1 MDHEN, CDR2 SYDVKM. CDR3 length: 12 amino acids. V was cut by 5 bases and J by 4 bases, with 8 bases left in between. CDR3 loop: CASSPQVYGYTF. DNA for the CDR3: TGTGCCAGCAGTCCGCAGGTCTATGGCTACACCTTC.

This chain links TRBV4-1 with TRBJ2-7, with TRBD1 as a possible D gene (5 bases). Trimming left V 0 bases short and J 2 bases short, with 11 bases between. CDR1 is MGHRA, CDR2 YSYEKL, per germline. The CDR3 consists of 15 residues. The chain's CDR3 is CASSQDLGRPYEQYF. CDR3 DNA sequence: TGCGCCAGCAGCCAAGATTTGGGGCGGCCCTACGAGCAGTACTTC.

V gene TRBV5-4 combines with J gene TRBJ1-5; D not resolved. Trimming stripped 4 bases from V and 3 bases from J, with 23 bases between. Germline CDR1 is SGHNT and CDR2 is YYREEE (reference sequence). The CDR3 extends over 18 amino acids. The CDR3 here is CASSIRDSLASNNQPQHF. CDR3 bases: TGTGCCAGCAGCATCCGGGATAGCTTGGCCTCGAACAATCAGCCCCAGCATTTT. Combining the CDR3 with reference TRBV5-4 and TRBJ1-5 gives the whole variable domain ETGVTQSPTHLIKTRGQQVTLRCSSQSGHNTVSWYQQALGQGPQFIFQYYREEENGRGNFPPRFSGLQFPNYSSELNVNALELDDSALYLCASSIRDSLASNNQPQHFGDGTRLSIL.

The V gene is TRBV28, the J gene TRBJ2-3; unclear D gene. Germline-derived CDR1 and CDR2 are MDHEN and SYDVKM. V was clipped by 7 bases and J by 6 bases, with 14 bases between them. The CDR3 is made up of 13 amino acids. CDR3: CASMRGSRDTQYF. For the CDR3, the DNA is TGTGCCAGCATGAGAGGCTCTAGGGATACGCAGTATTTT.

This chain joins TRBV5-5 and TRBJ1-2; 7 nucleotides agree with TRBD1. This CDR3 has 14 amino acids. The germline CDR1 and CDR2 sequences are SGHKS and YYEKEE (reference sequence). Trimming removed 3 bases from V and 5 bases from J; junction bases left unmatched: 7. CDR3 in amino acids: CASSWGGTEYGYTF. CDR3 coding DNA: TGTGCCAGCAGCTGGGGCGGGACAGAGTATGGCTACACCTTC.

The J gene is TRBJ1-5, the V gene TRBV7-9; no definite D call. Germline CDR1 is SEHNR and CDR2 is FQNEAQ (reference sequence). This CDR3 has 15 amino acids. Trimming cost V 5 bases and J 0 bases, with 11 bases left between them. The CDR3 region has the DNA TGTGCCAGCAGCACCGGGGAGGATAGCAATCAGCCCCAGCATTTT. Translation: CASSTGEDSNQPQHF.

V gene TRBV6-1 combines with J gene TRBJ2-1, with D possibly TRBD1 on 5 matching bases. Trimming pared 2 bases from V and 0 bases from J, leaving 8 bases between. The CDR3 has 15 amino acids. The germline CDR1 and CDR2 sequences are MNHNS and SASEGT. CDR3 loop: CASSERGSSYNEQFF. In nucleotides, the CDR3 is TGTGCCAGCAGTGAAAGGGGATCCTCCTACAATGAGCAGTTCTTC.

The CDR3 DNA reads TGCAGCGTTGAAGGGGACAGGGAGGGAGGCGGTGAAAAACTGTTTTTT. Amino acids: CSVEGDREGGGEKLFF. The chain is built from TRBV29-1 and TRBJ1-4; 9 bases line up with TRBD1. Germline assignment: CDR1 SQVTM and CDR2 ANQGSEA. This CDR3 has 16 residues. Trimming cost V 1 base and J 7 bases; bases outside gene matches: 10.

The gene calls are TRBV30 and TRBJ2-2, with D possibly TRBD2 on 5 matching bases. The ends were cut back, 1 base at V and 3 bases at J, with 9 bases in the middle. This CDR3 spans 14 amino acids. Germline assignment: CDR1 GTSNPN and CDR2 SVGIG (reference sequence). CDR3 in amino acids: CAWSGRTDTGELFF. CDR3 sequence (DNA): TGTGCCTGGAGTGGGAGGACGGACACCGGGGAGCTGTTTTTT.

This clone was detected only a few times. The rearrangement joins TRBV29-1 to TRBJ2-5; the match to TRBD1 covers 11 bases. The J call is doubtful: the DNA matches TRBJ2-7 better. CDR3 length: 15 residues. The V gene's germline CDR1 is SQVTM and CDR2 ANQGSEA. The CDR3 DNA follows: TGCAGCGTCCTGGGGACAGGGGGGTCGTCCCACGAGCAGTACTTC. This translates into CSVLGTGGSSHEQYF.

The chain combines TRBV2 with TRBJ2-6, with TRBD1 as a possible D gene (7 bases). Germline V gene data show CDR1 as SNHLY and CDR2 as FYNNEI. The CDR3 is 23 amino acids. V was pared by 2 bases and J by 0 bases, with 29 bases between. CDR3 DNA: TGTGCCAGCAGTGAAACTTCCGCAGGGGGTAGGGGGGCTCACGTCTCTGGGGCCAACGTCCTGACTTTC. Translation: CASSETSAGGRGAHVSGANVLTF.

The chain joins TRBV5-1 to TRBJ2-1; D unresolved. The germline gives CDR1 SGHRS, CDR2 YFSETQ. This CDR3 is 12 amino acids long. Trimming shortened V by 0 bases and J by 8 bases, and 6 bases separated the two germline ends. CDR3 nucleotide sequence: TGCGCCAGCAGCTTGGCCTTCCATGAGCAGTTCTTC. The encoded protein is CASSLAFHEQFF.

This clone appeared a few times. CDR3 sequence: CASSPRFDRLFF. DNA of the CDR3: TGTGCCAGCAGCCCCCGGTTTGATCGACTGTTCTTC. The rearrangement links TRBV9 to TRBJ2-1; D remains unclear. The CDR3 totals 12 residues. In germline, CDR1 is SGDLS, CDR2 YYNGEE. V dropped 4 bases and J dropped 15 bases, with 17 bases sitting between them.

This sequence joins TRBV5-5 and TRBJ2-7; D may be TRBD1 (5 bases). CDR3 length: 17 residues. The V and J ends lost 0 bases and 2 bases respectively, with 18 bases between them. CDR1 SGHKS and CDR2 YYEKEE come from the germline V gene (reference sequence). The CDR3: CASSLGTLGTGPYEQYF. CDR3 nucleotides: TGTGCCAGCAGCTTGGGGACGCTGGGCACAGGCCCCTACGAGCAGTACTTC.

This chain joins TRBV14 and TRBJ2-5; TRBD2 might be the D (5 bases). Germline lookup yields CDR1 SGHDN and CDR2 FVKESK. V was cut by 6 bases and J by 0 bases, with 14 bases left in between. This CDR3 contains 15 residues. The CDR3 DNA sequence: TGTGCCAGCAGTCGAAGAGGGTCAAACCAAGAGACCCAGTACTTC. This sequence encodes CASSRRGSNQETQYF.

The rearrangement uses TRBV6-6 and TRBJ2-2, with D hard to call. The CDR3 contains 16 residues. Germline CDR1 reads MNHNY; CDR2 reads SVGAGI (reference sequence). Trimming removed 0 bases at V and 3 bases at J, with 11 bases between. The CDR3 here is CASSYSKPYYTGELFF. The CDR3 coding sequence is TGTGCCAGCAGTTACTCGAAACCCTATTACACCGGGGAGCTGTTTTTT.

The V call is TRBV7-2, the J call TRBJ2-7, with D perhaps matching TRBD2 (7 bases). The CDR3 is 14 residues long. Germline values: CDR1 SGHTA, CDR2 FQGNSA. V lost 5 bases and J lost 3, with 14 bases in between. The CDR3 region is CASSPEAGHYEQYF. CDR3 in DNA: TGTGCCAGCAGCCCAGAAGCGGGACACTACGAGCAGTACTTC.

V and J are TRBV5-1 and TRBJ2-1, with TRBD2 matching over 11 bases. The V and J ends lost 3 bases and 10 bases, in that order; junction bases with no gene match: 9. The CDR3 sequence is 15 residues long. Germline assignment: CDR1 SGHRS and CDR2 YFSETQ. CDR3 region: CASSSGNSGRAEQFF. The DNA for the CDR3 is TGCGCCAGCAGCTCTGGTAATAGCGGGAGGGCAGAGCAGTTCTTC. Filled out from reference TRBV5-1 and TRBJ2-1, the complete variable domain reads KAGVTQTPRYLIKTRGQQVTLSCSPISGHRSVSWYQQTPGQGLQFLFEYFSETQRNKGNFPGRFSGRQFSNSRSEMNVSTLELGDSALYLCASSSGNSGRAEQFFGPGTRLTVL.

The chain couples TRBV18 to TRBJ2-1, with TRBD2 identical over 15 bases. From germline, CDR1 is KGHSH and CDR2 LQKENI. The length of the CDR3 is 19 residues. Losses at the gene ends were 3 bases for V and 0 bases for J; bases not matched to a gene: 6. CDR3 in DNA: TGTGCCAGCTCACCGGGACTAGCGGGAGGACTCCCCTCCTACAATGAGCAGTTCTTC. This encodes CASSPGLAGGLPSYNEQFF.

The chain has TRBV18 and TRBJ1-2; the match to TRBD1 covers 9 bases. CDR3 size: 16 residues. V lost 3 bases and J lost 3; bases outside the gene matches: 8. In germline, CDR1 is KGHSH, CDR2 LQKENI. The CDR3 nucleotides are TGTGCCAGCTCACCCCCCGGGACAGGGAAGGACTATGGCTACACCTTC. Its protein is CASSPPGTGKDYGYTF.

The rearrangement uses TRBV9 and TRBJ2-1; 7 nucleotides agree with TRBD2. J was trimmed by 8 bases and V by 0 bases; bases with no gene match: 2. CDR1 is SGDLS and CDR2 is YYNGEE in the germline V gene. This CDR3 is 13 amino acids long. The CDR3 spells CASSVEGRDEQFF. The CDR3 DNA sequence: TGTGCCAGCAGCGTAGAGGGGAGGGATGAGCAGTTCTTC.

The J gene is TRBJ2-7, the V gene TRBV5-4; the match to TRBD1 covers 7 bases. The CDR3 runs 13 residues. Germline V gene sequence: CDR1 SGHNT, CDR2 YYREEE (reference sequence). With 7 bases clipped from V and 6 bases from J, the junction kept 10 bases outside the gene matches. CDR3 sequence: CASRGQDKGEQYF. DNA of the CDR3: TGTGCCAGCCGAGGACAGGATAAGGGCGAGCAGTACTTC.

J is TRBJ2-1 and V is TRBV28, with D possibly matching TRBD2 (5 bases). Germline V gene sequence: CDR1 MDHEN, CDR2 SYDVKM. The CDR3 runs to 11 residues. V lost 6 bases and J 8 bases, leaving 8 bases between the germline ends. This CDR3 reads CASSSEDEQFF. CDR3 nucleotide sequence: TGTGCCAGCAGCTCGGAGGATGAGCAGTTCTTC.

The chain links TRBV28 to TRBJ1-4; 9 bases fit TRBD1. With 10 bases clipped from V and 5 bases from J, the junction kept 8 bases outside the gene matches. The CDR3 is made up of 14 amino acids. Germline CDR1 is MDHEN and CDR2 is SYDVKM. CDR3 region: CATSGTGWNEKLFF. In nucleotides, the CDR3 is TGTGCCACTTCCGGGACAGGGTGGAATGAAAAACTGTTTTTT.